This is a list of T cell receptor beta chains from one sample in a study of blood T cell repertoires in COVID-19. The data were produced by immunoSEQ multiplex PCR, yet TCRdb's version contains in-frame clones alone and is incomplete. The data show about 380,000 clones, 85% seen once. Input material: peripheral blood. These receptors were taken from a woman younger than 35 with acute or convalescent COVID-19. The CDR3 runs from the conserved cysteine through the conserved F or W. D genes are given only for firm matches. The size field is filled for only some rows; it gives once, few, many or a size class.

>.|TRBD1|TRBJ1-2|TRBV27
CASSPPQQGAGYGYTF
TGTGCCAGCAGCCCACCCCAACAGGGGGCGGGGTATGGCTACACCTTC
>.|.|TRBJ1-2|TRBV21-1
CASSKANNSYYGYTF
TGTGCCAGCAGCAAAGCTAACAACAGCTACTATGGCTACACCTTC
>.|.|TRBJ2-3|TRBV6-2/TRBV6-3
CASSWTGELNTQYF
TGTGCCAGCAGTTGGACGGGGGAACTAAATACGCAGTATTTT
>.|TRBD1|TRBJ1-6|TRBV10-3
CAIRDRDRALSPLHF
TGTGCCATCAGGGACCGGGACAGGGCCCTTTCACCCCTCCACTTT
>.|TRBD1|TRBJ2-4|TRBV5-4
CASSGGQGGNIQYF
TGTGCCAGCAGCGGGGGACAGGGAGGAAACATTCAGTACTTC
>.|TRBD1|TRBJ1-4|TRBV6-6
CASSRIPGQRNEKLFF
TGTGCCAGCAGTCGAATTCCGGGACAGCGTAATGAAAAACTGTTTTTT
>.|.|TRBJ1-2|TRBV4-1
CASSQPDTEISYGYTF
TGCGCCAGCAGCCAACCCGACACGGAAATTTCCTATGGCTACACCTTC
>.|TRBD1|TRBJ1-3|TRBV9
CASSETGQRNTIYF
TGTGCCAGCAGCGAAACGGGACAGCGAAACACCATATATTTT
>.|.|TRBJ2-3|TRBV7-9
CASSREPSSTDTQYF
TGTGCCAGCAGCCGCGAACCCTCTAGCACAGATACGCAGTATTTT
>once|TRBD2|TRBJ2-2|TRBV7-9
CASSPSGLAGVIGELFF
TGTGCCAGCAGCCCTTCGGGACTAGCGGGAGTAATCGGGGAGCTGTTTTTT
>.|.|TRBJ1-5|TRBV19
CASREVPIQPQHF
TGTGCCAGTAGGGAGGTTCCCATTCAGCCCCAGCATTTT
>.|.|TRBJ1-5|TRBV15
CATSRDTGKNSNQPQHF
TGTGCCACCAGCAGGGATACAGGGAAAAATAGCAATCAGCCCCAGCATTTT
>.|.|TRBJ1-1|TRBV29-1
CSVAPLRSTEAFF
TGCAGCGTTGCTCCTCTAAGGAGCACTGAAGCTTTCTTT
>.|.|TRBJ2-2|TRBV7-8
CASSSGPTGELFF
TGTGCCAGCAGCTCTGGGCCCACGGGGGAGCTGTTTTTT
>.|.|TRBJ1-1|TRBV4-2
CASSQTWQAEAFF
TGTGCCAGCAGCCAAACTTGGCAGGCCGAAGCTTTCTTT
>.|.|TRBJ1-5|TRBV2
CASSRSWWRSQPQHF
TGTGCCAGCAGCAGGAGTTGGTGGAGGAGTCAGCCCCAGCATTTT
>.|TRBD1|TRBJ1-1|TRBV6-5
CASIRTGANTEAFF
TGTGCCAGCATTCGTACAGGGGCGAACACTGAAGCTTTCTTT
>.|TRBD1|TRBJ2-7|TRBV2
CASNPGQGAQIYEQYF
TGTGCCAGCAATCCGGGACAGGGGGCGCAGATCTACGAGCAGTACTTC
>.|.|TRBJ1-4|TRBV9
CASSPSGKGEEKLFF
TGTGCCAGCAGCCCTAGTGGGAAGGGGGAAGAAAAACTGTTTTTT